This record looks at one TCR beta chain sequence and its context. Germline CDR1 is SNHLY and CDR2 is FYNNEI. V was cut by 8 bases and J by 3 bases, with 4 bases left in between. The CDR3 has 10 amino acids. Authors' analysis steps: Amplification from reference gene primers served as the basis for estimated nucleated cell counts. Assay: immunoSEQ multiplex PCR; the TCRdb copy retains only in-frame clones and omits some. V, J and clone size were drawn from that table, and D and trimming were deduced from the DNA. The data hold 30,000 to 35,000 clones, with roughly four fifths observed a single time. The record originates from a study of blood T cell repertoires in COVID-19. Study details: Specimens from acute and convalescent COVID-19 originated in the United States, Italy and Spain.

The sample taken for sequencing was peripheral blood. The clonotype originates from a man in his forties or fifties with acute or convalescent COVID-19. The V call is TRBV2, the J call TRBJ1-2; D not certain. CDR3 nucleotides: TGTGCCAGCGGAGACTATGGCTACACCTTC. It codes for CASGDYGYTF.